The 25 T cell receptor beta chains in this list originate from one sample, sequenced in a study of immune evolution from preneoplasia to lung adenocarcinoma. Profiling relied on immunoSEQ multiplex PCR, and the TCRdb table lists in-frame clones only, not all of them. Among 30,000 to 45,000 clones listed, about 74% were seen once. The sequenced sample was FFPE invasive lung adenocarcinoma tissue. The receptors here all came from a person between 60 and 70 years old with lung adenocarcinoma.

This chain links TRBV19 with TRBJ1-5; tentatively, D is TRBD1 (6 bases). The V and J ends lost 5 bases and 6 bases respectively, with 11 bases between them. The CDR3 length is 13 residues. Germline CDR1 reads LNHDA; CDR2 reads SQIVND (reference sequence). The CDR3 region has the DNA TGTGCCAGTAGTGAGGGGGTTGGTCAGCCCCAGCATTTT. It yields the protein CASSEGVGQPQHF.

The CDR3 nucleotides are TGTGCCAGCTCACCGGCGGGGGGGAAGACCGGGGAGCTGTTTTTT. Translating it yields CASSPAGGKTGELFF. The V and J genes are TRBV18 and TRBJ2-2; 9 bases are a match to TRBD2. The germline V gene has CDR1 KGHSH and CDR2 LQKENI. The CDR3 is 15 residues long. V shed 3 bases and J 5 bases; nucleotides not matched to a gene: 4.

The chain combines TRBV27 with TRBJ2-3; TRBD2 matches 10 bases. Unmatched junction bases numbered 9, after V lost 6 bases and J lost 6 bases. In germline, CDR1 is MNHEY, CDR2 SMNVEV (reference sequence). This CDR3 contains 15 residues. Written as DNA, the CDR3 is TGTGCCAGCAGAAAGTTAGCGGGAGGTGCCGATACGCAGTATTTT. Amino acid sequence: CASRKLAGGADTQYF.

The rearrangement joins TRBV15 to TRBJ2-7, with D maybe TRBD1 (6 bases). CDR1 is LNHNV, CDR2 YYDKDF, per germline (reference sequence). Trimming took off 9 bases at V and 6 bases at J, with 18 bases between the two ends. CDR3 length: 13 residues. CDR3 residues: CATMPRQEGEQYF. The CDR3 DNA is TGTGCCACAATGCCCCGACAGGAAGGCGAGCAGTACTTC.

Written as DNA, the CDR3 is TGTGCCAGCAGCCCGGACAGTAGCAATCAGCCCCAGCATTTT. Encoded protein: CASSPDSSNQPQHF. This chain uses TRBV7-2 with TRBJ1-5, with D maybe TRBD1 (6 bases). The CDR3 covers 14 residues. CDR1 is SGHTA, CDR2 FQGNSA, per germline. V dropped 5 bases and J dropped 0 bases, with 8 bases sitting between them. Based on the CDR3 plus reference TRBV7-2 and TRBJ1-5, the full variable domain is GAGVSQSPSNKVTEKGKDVELRCDPISGHTALYWYRQSLGQGLEFLIYFQGNSAPDKSGLPSDRFSAERTGGSVSTLTIQRTQQEDSAVYLCASSPDSSNQPQHFGDGTRLSIL.

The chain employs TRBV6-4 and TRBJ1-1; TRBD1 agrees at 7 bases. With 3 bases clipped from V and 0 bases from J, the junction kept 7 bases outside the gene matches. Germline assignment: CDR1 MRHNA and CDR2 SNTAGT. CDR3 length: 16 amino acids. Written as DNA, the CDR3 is TGTGCCAGCAGTGAATCGGACAGGATAATGAACACTGAAGCTTTCTTT. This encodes CASSESDRIMNTEAFF.

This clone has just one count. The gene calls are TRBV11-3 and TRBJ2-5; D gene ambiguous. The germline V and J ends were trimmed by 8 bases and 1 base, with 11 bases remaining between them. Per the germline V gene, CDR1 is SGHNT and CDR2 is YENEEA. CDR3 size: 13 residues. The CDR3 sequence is CASGKESQETQYF. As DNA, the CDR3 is TGTGCCAGCGGTAAGGAGTCCCAAGAGACCCAGTACTTC.

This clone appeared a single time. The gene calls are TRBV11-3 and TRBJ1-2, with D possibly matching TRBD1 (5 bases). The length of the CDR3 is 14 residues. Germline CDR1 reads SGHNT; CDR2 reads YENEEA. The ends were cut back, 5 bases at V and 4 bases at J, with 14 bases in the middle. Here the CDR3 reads CASSRTRSCYGYTF. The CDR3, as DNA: TGTGCCAGCAGCCGGACAAGGAGCTGCTATGGCTACACCTTC.

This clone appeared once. CDR3 loop: CASSSDRGQNIQYF. The CDR3 coding sequence is TGTGCCAGTAGTTCGGACAGGGGCCAAAACATTCAGTACTTC. The V and J genes are TRBV19 and TRBJ2-4; TRBD1 aligns across 9 bases. Unmatched junction bases numbered 4, after V lost 5 bases and J lost 5 bases. Germline CDR1 LNHDA, CDR2 SQIVND (reference sequence). This CDR3 contains 14 residues.

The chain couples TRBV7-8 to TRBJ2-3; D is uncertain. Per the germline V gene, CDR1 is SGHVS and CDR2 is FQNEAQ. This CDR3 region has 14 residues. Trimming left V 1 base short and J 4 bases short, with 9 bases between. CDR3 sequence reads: CASSLGTVADTQYF. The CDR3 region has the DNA TGTGCCAGCAGCTTAGGGACGGTCGCAGATACGCAGTATTTT.

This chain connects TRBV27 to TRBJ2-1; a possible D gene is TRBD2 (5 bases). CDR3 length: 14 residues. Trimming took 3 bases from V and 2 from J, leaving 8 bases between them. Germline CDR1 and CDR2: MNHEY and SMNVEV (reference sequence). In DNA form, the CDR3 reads TGTGCCAGCAGTTTCAGCGGTACCTACAATGAGCAGTTCTTC. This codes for CASSFSGTYNEQFF.

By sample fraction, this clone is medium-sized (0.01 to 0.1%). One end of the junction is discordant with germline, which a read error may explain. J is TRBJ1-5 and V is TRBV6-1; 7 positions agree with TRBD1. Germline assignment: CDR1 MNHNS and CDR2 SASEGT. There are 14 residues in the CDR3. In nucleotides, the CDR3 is TGTGCCAGCAGTCAAGCAGGGGGATCTGGTCCCCAGCATTTT. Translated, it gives CASSQAGGSGPQHF.

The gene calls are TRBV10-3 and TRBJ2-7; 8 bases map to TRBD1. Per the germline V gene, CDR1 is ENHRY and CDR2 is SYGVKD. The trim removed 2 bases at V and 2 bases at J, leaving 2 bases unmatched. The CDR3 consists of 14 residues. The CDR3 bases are TGTGCCATCAGTGAGAGACAGGGGCCCTACGAGCAGTACTTC. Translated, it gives CAISERQGPYEQYF.

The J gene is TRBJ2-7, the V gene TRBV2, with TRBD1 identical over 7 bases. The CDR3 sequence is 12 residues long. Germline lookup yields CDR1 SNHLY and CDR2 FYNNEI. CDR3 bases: TGTGCGCAGGGGGACACCGCCTACGAGCAGTACTTC. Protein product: CAQGDTAYEQYF.

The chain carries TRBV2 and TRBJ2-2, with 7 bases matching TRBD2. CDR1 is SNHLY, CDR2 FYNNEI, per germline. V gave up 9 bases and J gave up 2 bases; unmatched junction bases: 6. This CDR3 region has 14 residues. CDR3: CARGGTPNTGELFF. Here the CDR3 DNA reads TGTGCCAGGGGGGGGACTCCTAACACCGGGGAGCTGTTTTTT.

The DNA for the CDR3 is TGTGCCAGCAGCGTAGGGGCGCAGGGGGTTTACAATGAGCAGTTCTTC. Its protein product is CASSVGAQGVYNEQFF. The chain joins TRBV9 to TRBJ2-1; 7 nucleotides align to TRBD1. The CDR3 contains 16 residues. Trimming removed 0 bases from V and 4 bases from J; junction bases left unmatched: 7. Germline values: CDR1 SGDLS, CDR2 YYNGEE. The full variable domain, its missing parts supplied by reference TRBV9 and TRBJ2-1, is DSGVTQTPKHLITATGQRVTLRCSPRSGDLSVYWYQQSLDQGLQFLIQYYNGEERAKGNILERFSAQQFPDLHSELNLSSLELGDSALYFCASSVGAQGVYNEQFFGPGTRLTVL.

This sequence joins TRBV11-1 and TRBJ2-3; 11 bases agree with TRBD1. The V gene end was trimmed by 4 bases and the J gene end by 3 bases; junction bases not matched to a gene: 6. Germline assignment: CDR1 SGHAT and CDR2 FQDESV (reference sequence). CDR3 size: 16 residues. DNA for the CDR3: TGTGCCAGCAGCTCGCTGGGACAGGGGGGAACAGATACGCAGTATTTT. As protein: CASSSLGQGGTDTQYF.

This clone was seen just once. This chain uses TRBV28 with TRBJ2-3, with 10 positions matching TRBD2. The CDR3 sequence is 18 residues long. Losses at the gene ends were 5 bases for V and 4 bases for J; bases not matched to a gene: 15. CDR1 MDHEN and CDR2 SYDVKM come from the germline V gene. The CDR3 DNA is TGTGCCAGCAGTGTAGGAAGATCCGGGACTAGCGCTTCAGATACGCAGTATTTT. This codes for CASSVGRSGTSASDTQYF.

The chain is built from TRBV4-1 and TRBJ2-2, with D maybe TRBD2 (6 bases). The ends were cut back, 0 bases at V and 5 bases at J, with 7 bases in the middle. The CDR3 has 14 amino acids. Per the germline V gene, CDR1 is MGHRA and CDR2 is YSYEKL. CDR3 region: CASSQEGLTGELFF. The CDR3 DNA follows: TGCGCCAGCAGCCAAGAAGGACTAACCGGGGAGCTGTTTTTT.

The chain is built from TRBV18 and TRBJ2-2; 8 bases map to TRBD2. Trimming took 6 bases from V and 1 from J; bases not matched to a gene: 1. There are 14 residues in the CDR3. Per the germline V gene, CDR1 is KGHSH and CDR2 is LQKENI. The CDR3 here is CASSSGGNTGELFF. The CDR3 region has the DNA TGTGCCAGCTCCAGCGGGGGGAACACCGGGGAGCTGTTTTTT.

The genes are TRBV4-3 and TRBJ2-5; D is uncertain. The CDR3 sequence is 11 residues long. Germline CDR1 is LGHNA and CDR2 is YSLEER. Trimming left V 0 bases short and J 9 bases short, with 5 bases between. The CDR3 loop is CASSQEGPQYF. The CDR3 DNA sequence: TGCGCCAGCAGCCAAGAGGGTCCCCAGTACTTC.

The CDR3 is CSALTGGNQPQHF. In DNA, the CDR3 is TGCAGCGCCCTGACAGGGGGCAATCAGCCCCAGCATTTT. The rearrangement uses TRBV29-1 and TRBJ1-5, with 8 bases matching TRBD1. CDR3 length: 13 amino acids. Trimming cost V 7 bases and J 2 bases; bases outside gene matches: 4. Germline V CDR1 and CDR2: SQVTM, ANQGSEA. The whole variable domain, remainder taken from reference TRBV29-1 and TRBJ1-5, is SAVISQKPSRDICQRGTSLTIQCQVDSQVTMMFWYRQQPGQSLTLIATANQGSEATYESGFVIDKFPISRPNLTFSTLTVSNMSPEDSSIYLCSALTGGNQPQHFGDGTRLSIL.

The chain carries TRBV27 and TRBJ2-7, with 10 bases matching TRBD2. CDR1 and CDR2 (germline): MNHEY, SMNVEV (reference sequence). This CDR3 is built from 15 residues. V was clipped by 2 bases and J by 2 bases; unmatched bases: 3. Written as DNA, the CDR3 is TGTGCCAGCAGTTTAAGAGGACTAGCGGCCTACGAGCAGTACTTC. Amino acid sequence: CASSLRGLAAYEQYF.

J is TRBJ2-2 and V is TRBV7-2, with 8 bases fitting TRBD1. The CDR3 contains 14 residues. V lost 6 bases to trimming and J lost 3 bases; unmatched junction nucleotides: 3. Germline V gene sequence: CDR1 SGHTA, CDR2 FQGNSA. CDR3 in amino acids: CASRSTGDTGELFF. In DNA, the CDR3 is TGTGCCAGCAGGTCGACAGGGGACACCGGGGAGCTGTTTTTT.

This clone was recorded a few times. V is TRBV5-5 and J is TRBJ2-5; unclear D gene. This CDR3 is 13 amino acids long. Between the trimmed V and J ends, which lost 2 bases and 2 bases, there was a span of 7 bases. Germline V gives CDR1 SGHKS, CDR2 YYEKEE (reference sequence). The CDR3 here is CASSFQSQETQYF. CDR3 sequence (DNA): TGTGCCAGCAGCTTTCAGAGTCAAGAGACCCAGTACTTC.